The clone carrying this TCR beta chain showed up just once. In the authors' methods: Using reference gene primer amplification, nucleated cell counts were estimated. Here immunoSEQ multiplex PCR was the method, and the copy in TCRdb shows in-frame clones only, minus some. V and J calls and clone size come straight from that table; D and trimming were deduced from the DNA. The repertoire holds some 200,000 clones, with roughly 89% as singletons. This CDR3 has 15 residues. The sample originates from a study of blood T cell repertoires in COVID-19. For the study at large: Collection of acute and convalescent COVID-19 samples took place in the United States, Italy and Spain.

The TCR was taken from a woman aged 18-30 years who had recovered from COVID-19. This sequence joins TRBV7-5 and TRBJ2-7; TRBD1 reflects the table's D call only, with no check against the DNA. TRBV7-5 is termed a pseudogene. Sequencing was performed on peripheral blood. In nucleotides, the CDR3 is TGTGTCAGATTCCTAAAAGACAGAACCTTCTACGAGCAGTACTTC. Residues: CVRFLKDRTFYEQYF.